This T cell receptor (beta chain) was sequenced during a study of CD8+ T cells in alopecia areata. At the level of the study: Tofacitinib was given for 6 to 18 months, then stopped for 6 months. Study-wide findings and caveats: The study found TCR sharing across patients less clear than in mice, possibly for HLA reasons.

Samples from alopecia areata patients were lesional scalp punch biopsies and peripheral blood. Concerning this clone itself: Its antigen is currently unknown.

The CDR3 has 14 residues. Germline V gives CDR1 SQVTM, CDR2 ANQGSEA. The V and J ends lost 6 bases and 3 bases, in that order; junction bases with no gene match: 3. RNA was extracted and reverse transcribed into cDNA as the sequencing template. The protocol was immunoSEQ multiplex PCR, while the TCRdb copy is restricted to in-frame clones and leaves out a portion. The data hold about 150,000 clones, with 87% observed a single time. The rearrangement joins TRBV29-1 to TRBJ2-2; 11 bases align to TRBD1. The clonotype comes from a human donor with alopecia areata. Sequenced material: CD8+ T cells sorted from blood, taken at week 0. CDR3 sequence reads: CSVDRGRDTGELFF. In nucleotides, the CDR3 is TGCAGCGTGGACAGGGGGCGCGACACCGGGGAGCTGTTTTTT.